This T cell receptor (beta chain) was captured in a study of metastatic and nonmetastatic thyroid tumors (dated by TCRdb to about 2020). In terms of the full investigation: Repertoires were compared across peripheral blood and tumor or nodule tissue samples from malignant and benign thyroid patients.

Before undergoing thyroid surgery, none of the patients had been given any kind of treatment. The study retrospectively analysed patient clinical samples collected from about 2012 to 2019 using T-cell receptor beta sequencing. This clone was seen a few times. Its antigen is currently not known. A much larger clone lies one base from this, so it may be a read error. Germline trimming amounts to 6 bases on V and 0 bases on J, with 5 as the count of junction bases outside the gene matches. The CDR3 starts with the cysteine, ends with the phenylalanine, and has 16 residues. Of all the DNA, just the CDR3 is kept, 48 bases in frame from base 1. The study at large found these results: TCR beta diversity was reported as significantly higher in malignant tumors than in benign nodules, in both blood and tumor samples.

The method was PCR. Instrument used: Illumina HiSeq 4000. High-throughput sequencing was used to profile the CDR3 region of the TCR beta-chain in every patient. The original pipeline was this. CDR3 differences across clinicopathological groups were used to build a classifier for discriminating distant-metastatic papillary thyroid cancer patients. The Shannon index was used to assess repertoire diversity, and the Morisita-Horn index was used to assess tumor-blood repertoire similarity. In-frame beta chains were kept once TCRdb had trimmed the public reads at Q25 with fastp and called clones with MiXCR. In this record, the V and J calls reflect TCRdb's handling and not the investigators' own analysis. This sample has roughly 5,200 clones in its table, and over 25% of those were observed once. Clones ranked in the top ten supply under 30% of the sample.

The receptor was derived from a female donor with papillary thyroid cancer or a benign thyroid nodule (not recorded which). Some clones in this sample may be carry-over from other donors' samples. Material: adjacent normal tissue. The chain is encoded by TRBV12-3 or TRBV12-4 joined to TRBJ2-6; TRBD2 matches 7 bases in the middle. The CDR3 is CASRTAGSSGANVLTF. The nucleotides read TGTGCCAGCAGGACAGCGGGGTCCTCTGGGGCCAACGTCCTGACTTTC.